What follows are 11 T cell receptor beta chains derived from one specimen sequenced in a study of blood T cell repertoires in COVID-19. The data were produced by immunoSEQ multiplex PCR, yet TCRdb's version contains in-frame clones alone and is incomplete. Of some 93,000 clones listed, less than 90% are singletons. Sequencing was carried out using peripheral blood. Source of these receptors: a woman of 80 years or more with acute or convalescent COVID-19.

The rearrangement links TRBV5-5 to TRBJ2-1; TRBD2 matches at 10 bases. The CDR3 is 14 residues long. CDR1 is SGHKS and CDR2 is YYEKEE in the germline V gene (reference sequence). With 4 bases clipped from V and 7 bases from J, the junction kept 5 bases outside the gene matches. The DNA for the CDR3 is TGTGCCAGCAGCCCTAGCGGGGGTCGGAATGAGCAGTTCTTC. This sequence encodes CASSPSGGRNEQFF.

The sample holds one count of this clone. The rearrangement uses TRBV2 and TRBJ2-7; 8 nucleotides line up with TRBD1. V was pared by 3 bases and J by 0 bases, with 7 bases of the junction left unmatched. Germline lookup yields CDR1 SNHLY and CDR2 FYNNEI. This CDR3 region has 16 residues. The CDR3: CASSDRGPNDSYEQYF. CDR3 DNA: TGTGCCAGCAGTGACAGGGGGCCCAACGACTCCTACGAGCAGTACTTC.

The gene calls are TRBV9 and TRBJ2-1; TRBD2 might be the D (5 bases). The V end lost 3 bases, the J end lost 5 bases, and 15 bases lay between the germline ends. Per germline, CDR1 SGDLS and CDR2 YYNGEE. CDR3 size: 15 residues. The CDR3 DNA is TGTGCCAGCAGCGGAGGGAGACTAAAGGACAATGAGCAGTTCTTC. It translates to CASSGGRLKDNEQFF.

This clone was found once. The rearrangement uses TRBV6-6 and TRBJ2-7; D ambiguous. The germline V and J ends were trimmed by 0 bases and 5 bases, with 8 bases remaining between them. CDR3 size: 13 residues. Per the germline V gene, CDR1 is MNHNY and CDR2 is SVGAGI (reference sequence). CDR3 sequence reads: CASSYSTEHEQYF. CDR3 coding DNA: TGTGCCAGCAGTTACTCGACTGAGCACGAGCAGTACTTC.

Only one count was recorded for this clone. Here the CDR3 DNA reads TGTGCCATCAGCTCCACTAGCGGGGACTTGGATACGCAGTATTTT. Translating gives CAISSTSGDLDTQYF. V is TRBV10-3 and J is TRBJ2-3; TRBD2 matches at 10 bases. In germline, CDR1 is ENHRY, CDR2 SYGVKD. CDR3 length equals 15 residues. V was clipped by 6 bases and J by 6 bases; unmatched bases: 9.

J is TRBJ1-5 and V is TRBV3-1 (or the pseudogene TRBV3-2); D remains unclear. This CDR3 is 15 amino acids long. Germline V gene sequence: CDR1 LGHDT, CDR2 YNNKEL (reference sequence). V shed 4 bases and J shed 5 bases, with 15 bases lying between them. CDR3 in amino acids: CASSPGWRVDQPQHF. The CDR3 DNA sequence: TGTGCCAGCAGCCCCGGCTGGAGGGTGGATCAGCCCCAGCATTTT.

The chain links TRBV24-1 to TRBJ2-2; 7 positions agree with TRBD1. The J segment lost 3 bases and the V segment lost 7 bases, leaving 4 bases of the junction unmatched. Looked up from germline, CDR1 is KGHDR and CDR2 is SFDVKD. This CDR3 has 14 amino acids. The CDR3 DNA is TGTGCCACCAGGGGGACAGCCGACACCGGGGAGCTGTTTTTT. Amino acid sequence: CATRGTADTGELFF.

The chain recombines TRBV27 with TRBJ2-7, with 13 bases that match TRBD2. Germline V gives CDR1 MNHEY, CDR2 SMNVEV (reference sequence). Germline trimming cut 8 bases from V and 1 base from J; bases unmatched to any gene: 5. This CDR3 contains 15 residues. CDR3 region: CASSRLAGGSYEQYF. The DNA for the CDR3 is TGTGCCAGCTCCCGACTAGCGGGGGGTTCCTACGAGCAGTACTTC.

This clone was observed a single time. The CDR3 here is CASSRKQGANYGYTF. As DNA, the CDR3 is TGTGCCAGCAGCCGCAAACAGGGAGCTAACTATGGCTACACCTTC. V usage is TRBV3-1 (or the pseudogene TRBV3-2) and J usage is TRBJ1-2; the D gene is possibly TRBD1 (6 bases). V was trimmed by 4 bases and J by 0 bases, leaving 12 bases between them. Germline V gene lookup returns CDR1 LGHDT and CDR2 YNNKEL (reference sequence). The CDR3 covers 15 residues.

The rearrangement joins TRBV25-1 to TRBJ1-1, with TRBD1 matching 9 bases. Germline lookup yields CDR1 MGHDK and CDR2 SYGVNS. The CDR3 runs 14 residues. V dropped 5 bases and J dropped 5; count of bases not matched to a gene: 6. The DNA for the CDR3 is TGTGCCAGCAGTCTACAGGGGGCGGGAACTGAAGCTTTCTTT. It is translated as CASSLQGAGTEAFF.

The chain's CDR3 is CASREGYSGANVLTF. The CDR3 bases are TGTGCCAGCAGAGAGGGATACTCTGGGGCCAACGTCCTGACTTTC. The chain employs TRBV28 and TRBJ2-6, with D possibly matching TRBD2 (5 bases). In germline, CDR1 is MDHEN, CDR2 SYDVKM. This CDR3 region has 15 residues. The V and J ends lost 6 bases and 0 bases respectively, with 9 bases between them.